The 17 T cell receptor beta chains given below trace back to one sample, sequenced in a study of T cells in Graves' hyperthyroidism and ophthalmopathy. Amplification yielded TCR beta CDR3 regions, with RNA transcripts as the source. Primed by the HTBI set, a first-round RT-PCR was run on the TCR CDR3. TCRdb used MiXCR to reprocess the multiplex PCR reads, holding one entry per CDR3 protein. The sample has 600,000 or so distinct CDR3 sequences, 15% to 20% seen once. Sequenced sample: blood. The receptors stem from a woman in her twenties or thirties with Graves' hyperthyroidism.

This clonotype has a count of ten or more. This rearrangement joins TRBV2 to TRBJ2-7, with a possible D match to TRBD2 (5 bases). In germline, CDR1 is SNHLY, CDR2 FYNNEI. V was pared by 2 bases and J by 4 bases, with 6 bases between. This CDR3 contains 12 residues. CDR3 DNA: TGTGCCAGCAGTGAACGGAGGTACGAGCAGTACTTC. Protein product: CASSERRYEQYF.

In regard to this clonotype: Possible read error: a much larger clone is one base away. The chain employs TRBV6-1 and TRBJ1-2; tentatively, D is TRBD1 (6 bases). Germline CDR1 and CDR2: MNHNS and SASEGT. This CDR3 is built from 13 residues. V was clipped by 6 bases and J by 10 bases, with 18 bases between them. CDR3 amino acids: CASSNDRSQVYTF. The CDR3 DNA sequence: TGTGCCAGCAGCAATGACAGGTCGCAAGTCTACACCTTC.

The chain uses TRBV9 and TRBJ1-6; TRBD1 aligns across 12 bases. The CDR3 length is 21 residues. J was trimmed by 7 bases and V by 2 bases; bases with no gene match: 19. Germline CDR1 reads SGDLS; CDR2 reads YYNGEE. CDR3 amino acids: CASSVGTGGLWGARTNSPLHF. Written as DNA, the CDR3 is TGTGCCAGCAGCGTGGGGACAGGGGGCTTATGGGGCGCGCGGACGAATTCACCCCTCCACTTT. The whole variable domain, filled in from reference TRBV9 and TRBJ1-6, reads DSGVTQTPKHLITATGQRVTLRCSPRSGDLSVYWYQQSLDQGLQFLIQYYNGEERAKGNILERFSAQQFPDLHSELNLSSLELGDSALYFCASSVGTGGLWGARTNSPLHFGNGTRLTVT.

As to this clonotype: A much larger clone differs by one base, so this may be a read error. This CDR3 is missing its conserved last phenylalanine or tryptophan, likely due to a read error. This chain connects TRBV7-9 to TRBJ2-7, with D perhaps TRBD2 (5 bases). V lost 1 base, J lost 6 bases, and 7 bases lay in between. Germline V gene sequence: CDR1 SEHNR, CDR2 FQNEAQ (reference sequence). The CDR3 is 12 residues long. The CDR3 reads CASSLDRGEQYL. DNA of the CDR3: TGTGCCAGCAGCTTAGATCGGGGCGAGCAGTACCTC.

This clonotype has a count of ten or more. The CDR3 DNA follows: TGTGCCAGCAGCTTAGATGCTAGGGAAGAGCAGTACTTC. Protein: CASSLDAREEQYF. The rearrangement links TRBV7-2 to TRBJ2-7; no clear D gene. Germline V gene data show CDR1 as SGHTA and CDR2 as FQGNSA. CDR3 length: 13 amino acids. Trimming took off 1 base at V and 7 bases at J, with 11 bases between the two ends.

This clonotype was observed at least ten times. The J gene is TRBJ2-5, the V gene TRBV7-2; 9 bases map to TRBD2. V dropped 1 base and J dropped 13; count of bases not matched to a gene: 16. The CDR3 contains 16 residues. Germline assignment: CDR1 SGHTA and CDR2 FQGNSA. The CDR3: CASSLGSATSGLALYF. The CDR3 bases are TGTGCCAGCAGCTTAGGGTCGGCAACCTCGGGACTAGCCCTGTACTTC.

This sequence joins TRBV4-3 and TRBJ1-1, with 11 bases identical to TRBD1. Per the germline V gene, CDR1 is LGHNA and CDR2 is YSLEER. With 1 base clipped from V and 7 bases from J, the junction kept 2 bases outside the gene matches. The CDR3 is 14 amino acids. The CDR3 reads CASSQGTGGFEAFF. The CDR3 nucleotides read TGCGCCAGCAGCCAAGGGACAGGGGGCTTTGAAGCTTTCTTT.

The chain couples TRBV28 to TRBJ1-4, with D perhaps matching TRBD1 (6 bases). Per the germline V gene, CDR1 is MDHEN and CDR2 is SYDVKM. The CDR3 is made up of 15 amino acids. V was pared by 7 bases and J by 0 bases, with 12 bases between. CDR3 in amino acids: CASKSRTATNEKLFF. The CDR3 DNA reads as TGTGCCAGCAAGTCTCGGACAGCAACTAATGAAAAACTGTTTTTT.

V is TRBV27 and J is TRBJ2-1; D may be TRBD1 (5 bases). Trimming stripped 7 bases from V and 8 bases from J, with 15 bases between. The germline V gene has CDR1 MNHEY and CDR2 SMNVEV (reference sequence). CDR3 length: 13 amino acids. CDR3 sequence: CASTGLDIYEQFF. CDR3 nucleotides: TGTGCCAGCACAGGGCTAGATATTTATGAGCAGTTCTTC.

As concerns this clonotype: A single base separates this from a much larger clone, so it may be a read error. The chain carries TRBV27 and TRBJ2-2, with D uncertain. Germline CDR1 MNHEY, CDR2 SMNVEV (reference sequence). With 3 bases removed from V and 7 bases from J, the gap between germline ends came to 6 bases. The CDR3 sequence is 12 residues long. The CDR3 loop reads CASSFTIGELFF. CDR3 DNA sequence: TGTGCCAGCAGTTTTACCATCGGGGAGCTGTTTTTT.

CDR3 DNA: TGCAGTGCTGAGGCCCTAGGACGGACTAATGAAAAACTGTTTTTT. This gives the protein CSAEALGRTNEKLFF. V gene TRBV20-1 combines with J gene TRBJ1-4, with D hard to call. The germline gives CDR1 DFQATT, CDR2 SNEGSKA (reference sequence). The CDR3 consists of 15 residues. Between the trimmed V and J ends, which lost 5 bases and 2 bases, there was a span of 15 bases.

This clonotype was seen only a few times. The CDR3 reads CASSAGADYEQYF. CDR3 nucleotides: TGTGCCAGCAGCGCCGGGGCCGACTACGAGCAGTACTTC. This rearrangement joins TRBV7-9 to TRBJ2-7, with D perhaps matching TRBD1 or TRBD2 (5 bases each). Germline CDR1 is SEHNR and CDR2 is FQNEAQ (reference sequence). V was shortened by 5 bases and J by 3 bases, with 11 bases between the two germline ends. The CDR3 consists of 13 residues.

This clonotype was counted ten times or more. The chain carries TRBV28 and TRBJ2-4, with 9 nucleotides matching TRBD1. After removal of 7 bases from V and 4 bases from J, the junction contained 14 bases not matched to a gene. CDR1 and CDR2 (germline): MDHEN, SYDVKM. This CDR3 has 17 amino acids. The CDR3, as DNA: TGTGCCAGCACGATTATCGCGACAGGGGGAAAAAAAAACATTCAGTACTTC. Protein sequence: CASTIIATGGKKNIQYF.

The chain links TRBV7-3 to TRBJ2-7; D remains unclear. Germline CDR1 is SGHTA and CDR2 is FQGTGA. This CDR3 spans 17 amino acids. Trimming pared 2 bases from V and 3 bases from J, leaving 20 bases between. CDR3 DNA: TGTGCCAGCAGCTTACAGGAGTGGCCCAGCTTTTACTACGAGCAGTACTTC. It specifies CASSLQEWPSFYYEQYF.

The chain carries TRBV7-9 and TRBJ2-3; TRBD2 might be the D (6 bases). V was pared by 5 bases and J by 7 bases, with 13 bases between. CDR3 length: 13 residues. Looked up from germline, CDR1 is SEHNR and CDR2 is FQNEAQ (reference sequence). CDR3 region: CASSPRERNTQYF. For the CDR3, the DNA is TGTGCCAGCAGCCCCCGGGAGCGGAATACGCAGTATTTT.

This clonotype showed up just a few times. The chain carries TRBV7-9 and TRBJ2-7; no reliable D call. The CDR3 sequence is 14 residues long. Germline loops: CDR1 SEHNR, CDR2 FQNEAQ (reference sequence). The V end was cut by 1 base, the J end by 1 base, with 8 bases between. CDR3 in amino acids: CASSLGMGSYEQYF. In nucleotides, the CDR3 is TGTGCCAGCAGCTTAGGAATGGGTTCCTACGAGCAGTACTTC.

This clonotype was counted only a few times. The CDR3: CASSQGTSGAYEQYF. In DNA, the CDR3 is TGTGCCAGCAGCCAGGGGACTAGCGGGGCATACGAGCAGTACTTC. The chain employs TRBV4-2 and TRBJ2-7; TRBD2 matches 13 bases. CDR1 and CDR2 (germline): LGHNA, YNFKEQ. This CDR3 is built from 15 residues. The junction had 3 bases not matched to a gene; V was cut back by 3 bases and J by 4 bases.